These 16 T cell receptor beta chains were all obtained from the same sample, sequenced in a study of post-analysis software for immune sequencing data. Study results and caveats: In patients, TRBV5-6, TRBV5-1 and TRBV20-1 belonged to four or five TRBV segments found more frequently than in controls.

No antigens are known for them. Unique molecular identifiers were carried by the TCR beta cDNA libraries. Using its own MiXCR run on the PCR reads, TCRdb lists one record per CDR3 protein. This repertoire shows hundreds of thousands of distinct CDR3 sequences, approximately 53% found once; its top ten account for approximately 4.3%. Sequencing was carried out using blood. The receptor set was obtained from a girl between 5 and 17 years old with multiple sclerosis.

This clonotype has only a few counts. This chain joins TRBV29-1 and TRBJ2-4, with D perhaps TRBD1 (5 bases). V was clipped by 0 bases and J by 0 bases, with 15 bases between them. The germline V gene has CDR1 SQVTM and CDR2 ANQGSEA. The CDR3 is made up of 17 amino acids. The CDR3 bases are TGCAGCGTTGAAGAGGGGCCAGGGAATCTAGCCAAAAACATTCAGTACTTC. It specifies CSVEEGPGNLAKNIQYF.

The V gene is TRBV9, the J gene TRBJ2-7, with 8 bases fitting TRBD2. The germline V gene encodes CDR1 SGDLS and CDR2 YYNGEE. The CDR3 consists of 17 residues. With 4 bases clipped from V and 0 bases from J, the junction kept 12 bases outside the gene matches. The CDR3 loop reads CASSSNGGASSSYEQYF. The CDR3 DNA reads TGTGCCAGCAGCTCAAACGGGGGGGCTTCGAGCTCCTACGAGCAGTACTTC.

The chain joins TRBV29-1 to TRBJ2-4, with a tentative D call TRBD1 (6 bases). CDR1 and CDR2 from the germline V gene are SQVTM and ANQGSEA. V was pared by 1 base and J by 4 bases, with 11 bases between. The CDR3 loop spans 14 amino acids. The CDR3 region has the DNA TGCAGCGTTGAAGTATGGCAGGGGAAAAACATTCAGTACTTC. Translation gives CSVEVWQGKNIQYF. The entire variable domain, with the rest obtained from reference TRBV29-1 and TRBJ2-4, is as follows: SAVISQKPSRDICQRGTSLTIQCQVDSQVTMMFWYRQQPGQSLTLIATANQGSEATYESGFVIDKFPISRPNLTFSTLTVSNMSPEDSSIYLCSVEVWQGKNIQYFGAGTRLSVL.

V and J are TRBV14 and TRBJ2-5; 10 nucleotides match TRBD2. From germline, CDR1 is SGHDN and CDR2 FVKESK. With 4 bases clipped from V and 5 bases from J, the junction kept 7 bases outside the gene matches. The CDR3 covers 15 residues. The DNA for the CDR3 is TGTGCCAGCAGCCCCCAGCGGGGACTAGCGGAGACCCAGTACTTC. This translates into CASSPQRGLAETQYF.

The genes are TRBV12-5 and TRBJ2-1; D possibly corresponds to TRBD1 (6 bases). The CDR3 extends over 12 amino acids. Germline V gene sequence: CDR1 LGHNT, CDR2 FRNRAP. Trimming removed 2 bases from V and 15 bases from J, with 14 bases in between. As DNA, the CDR3 is TGTGCTAGTGGTTTGCTGACAGGAATTCTGTTCTTC. Translated, it gives CASGLLTGILFF.

This clonotype was detected only once. At one of its ends the junction is not consistent with the germline gene, which may arise from a read error. The gene calls are TRBV5-1 and TRBJ1-4; a weak D match, TRBD1 (5 bases). CDR1 SGHRS and CDR2 YFSETQ come from the germline V gene. This CDR3 region has 15 residues. The CDR3 DNA is TGCGCCAGCAGCTGGGTCGGGGGAACTAATGAAAGACTGTTTTTT. Amino acids: CASSWVGGTNERLFF.

CDR3 sequence (DNA): TGTGCCAGCAGCCCGGGCGGGGGCTGGACTGAAGCTTTCTTT. This translates into CASSPGGGWTEAFF. This sequence joins TRBV28 and TRBJ1-1, with D perhaps matching TRBD1 (6 bases). This CDR3 contains 14 residues. Germline assignment: CDR1 MDHEN and CDR2 SYDVKM. V lost 6 bases and J lost 5, with 16 bases in between.

The chain links TRBV21-1 to TRBJ2-1; the table's D call, TRBD2, has no DNA check behind it. TRBV21-1 is listed as a pseudogene. This CDR3 region has 18 residues. The CDR3 sequence: CASSPQRTSGRAGDEQFF. The CDR3 DNA reads TGTGCCAGCAGCCCCCAGCGGACTAGCGGGAGGGCTGGAGATGAGCAGTTCTTC.

This chain links TRBV29-1 with TRBJ2-7; D may match TRBD1 or TRBD2 (5 bases each). Trimming shortened V by 5 bases and J by 2 bases, and 16 bases separated the two germline ends. The V gene's germline CDR1 is SQVTM and CDR2 ANQGSEA. This CDR3 has 14 residues. The CDR3 bases are TGCAGCGTTACGGGACGACTAACCCCCTACGAGCAGTACTTC. It is translated as CSVTGRLTPYEQYF.

The chain is built from TRBV29-1 and TRBJ2-5; the D call may be TRBD1 or TRBD2 (5 bases each). Trimming left V 7 bases short and J 4 bases short, with 13 bases between. The CDR3 has 12 residues. The germline gives CDR1 SQVTM, CDR2 ANQGSEA. The CDR3 DNA follows: TGCAGCGCTGCCAGGGAGTTAGAGACCCAGTACTTC. It specifies CSAARELETQYF.

This clonotype was counted between two and nine times. The chain couples TRBV7-2 to TRBJ1-5; D remains unclear. Looked up from germline, CDR1 is SGHTA and CDR2 is FQGNSA. Trimming removed 3 bases from V and 3 bases from J, with 6 bases in between. This CDR3 is 13 amino acids long. The CDR3 sequence: CASSLDFNQPQHF. CDR3 DNA sequence: TGTGCCAGCAGCTTGGACTTCAATCAGCCCCAGCATTTT.

J is TRBJ2-1 and V is TRBV20-1; the match to TRBD2 covers 13 bases. The CDR3 runs 15 residues. The V gene's germline CDR1 is DFQATT and CDR2 SNEGSKA (reference sequence). Trimming removed 5 bases from V and 2 bases from J; junction bases left unmatched: 3. CDR3 DNA sequence: TGCAGTGCTCCCACTAGCGGGGGGGCCTACAATGAGCAGTTCTTC. It is translated as CSAPTSGGAYNEQFF.

The chain uses TRBV6-4 and TRBJ2-5; 9 nucleotides align to TRBD2. The assigned J gene may be wrong: the sequence end matches TRBJ2-7 better. Germline CDR1 is MRHNA and CDR2 is SNTAGT. The CDR3 runs 15 residues. The CDR3 region has the DNA TGTGCCAGCGGATGGCCTAGCGGGGTCTCCTACGAGCAGTACTTC. Encoded protein: CASGWPSGVSYEQYF.

This clonotype has just one count. The chain couples TRBV14 to TRBJ2-4, with TRBD1 matching 11 bases. The DNA matches TRBJ2-7 better at its end, which makes the J call doubtful. CDR1 SGHDN and CDR2 FVKESK come from the germline V gene. The CDR3 is made up of 14 amino acids. The CDR3, as DNA: TGTGCCAGCAGCCCCCGGACAGGGGGCGTCGAGCAGTACTTC. Its protein product is CASSPRTGGVEQYF.

Only a few counts were recorded for this clonotype. The V gene is TRBV7-9, the J gene TRBJ1-5; possible D gene TRBD1, 6 bases. V was pared by 8 bases and J by 4 bases, with 18 bases between. The germline CDR1 and CDR2 sequences are SEHNR and FQNEAQ (reference sequence). The CDR3 contains 15 residues. CDR3 amino acids: CASSPRGQGNQPQHF. In DNA, the CDR3 is TGTGCCAGCTCACCTCGGGGCCAGGGGAATCAGCCCCAGCATTTT.

The chain recombines TRBV29-1 with TRBJ2-1, with D possibly being TRBD1 or TRBD2 (5 bases each). Trimming removed 5 bases at V and 0 bases at J, with 11 bases between. CDR1 is SQVTM, CDR2 ANQGSEA, per germline. CDR3 size: 14 residues. The CDR3 DNA sequence: TGCAGCGTTAAGGGGACGAGCTCCTACAATGAGCAGTTCTTC. Translation: CSVKGTSSYNEQFF.